One sample yielded the 18 T cell receptor beta chains listed below, sequenced in a study of blood T cell repertoires in COVID-19. The assay was immunoSEQ multiplex PCR, and TCRdb's table has in-frame clones only and misses some. The repertoire holds 170,000 or so clones, with around 80% as singletons. The sequenced sample consisted of PBMCs or T cells enriched from blood (not recorded which). The source is a woman between 50 and 59 years old who had recovered from COVID-19.

This clone appeared a few times. The chain combines TRBV3-1 (or the pseudogene TRBV3-2) with TRBJ2-7; 8 nucleotides agree with TRBD1. The junction had 10 bases not matched to a gene; V was cut back by 6 bases and J by 6 bases. The CDR3 is made up of 14 amino acids. Germline V gene lookup returns CDR1 LGHDT and CDR2 YNNKEL (reference sequence). The CDR3 sequence: CASRPRAGGTEQYF. CDR3 in DNA: TGTGCCAGCAGACCAAGGGCAGGGGGCACCGAGCAGTACTTC.

The CDR3 DNA follows: TGTGCCAGCAGCTTATTACGCGGGAACACTGAAGCTTTCTTT. This encodes CASSLLRGNTEAFF. The gene calls are TRBV11-1 and TRBJ1-1; D gene ambiguous. Germline values: CDR1 SGHAT, CDR2 FQDESV (reference sequence). Deletions cut 2 bases from V and 1 base from J, with 8 bases between. The CDR3 is made up of 14 amino acids.

The J gene is TRBJ1-1, the V gene TRBV7-9; possibly TRBD1 for D (6 bases). The ends were cut back, 5 bases at V and 10 bases at J, with 11 bases in the middle. Germline CDR1 is SEHNR and CDR2 is FQNEAQ (reference sequence). The CDR3 has 11 amino acids. The CDR3 DNA sequence: TGTGCCAGCAGCCGTAGAGGGGGAGCTTTCTTT. Protein: CASSRRGGAFF.

This chain links TRBV28 with TRBJ2-5, with D perhaps TRBD2 (5 bases). The CDR3 contains 16 residues. Trimming took off 4 bases at V and 6 bases at J, with 21 bases between the two ends. CDR1 MDHEN and CDR2 SYDVKM come from the germline V gene. As DNA, the CDR3 is TGTGCCAGCAGTTCGGACTGGAGACCCTCCTTAAAGACCCAGTACTTC. It yields the protein CASSSDWRPSLKTQYF.

The rearrangement joins TRBV19 to TRBJ2-3, with TRBD2 matching 8 bases. This CDR3 has 16 amino acids. V lost 3 bases and J lost 8; bases outside the gene matches: 13. Germline-derived CDR1 and CDR2 are LNHDA and SQIVND (reference sequence). As DNA, the CDR3 is TGTGCCAGTAGTATTACTAGCGGAGCGGGTGGCGGTACGCAGTATTTT. Amino acids: CASSITSGAGGGTQYF.

This clone was found a few times. The V call is TRBV27, the J call TRBJ2-1; D gene unclear. Between the trimmed V and J ends, which lost 6 bases and 10 bases, there was a span of 25 bases. CDR3 length: 16 residues. Germline loops: CDR1 MNHEY, CDR2 SMNVEV (reference sequence). CDR3 loop: CASSHKPPPITKEQFF. CDR3 sequence (DNA): TGTGCCAGCAGCCATAAACCCCCACCAATTACAAAGGAGCAGTTCTTC.

The gene calls are TRBV4-1 and TRBJ2-7; 7 bases are shared with TRBD2. Germline V gives CDR1 MGHRA, CDR2 YSYEKL. The trim removed 1 base at V and 2 bases at J, leaving 5 bases unmatched. The CDR3 runs 15 residues. The CDR3 sequence: CASSQGFAGAYEQYF. CDR3 DNA sequence: TGCGCCAGCAGCCAAGGGTTCGCGGGAGCCTACGAGCAGTACTTC.

The CDR3 coding sequence is TGCGCCAGCAGCTCGGCCGGGACAGGGGGGTTACTGGAGCAGTACTTC. Protein product: CASSSAGTGGLLEQYF. The V and J genes are TRBV5-1 and TRBJ2-7, with 11 bases matching TRBD1. The ends lost 3 bases at V and 7 bases at J; junction bases unmatched: 12. In germline, CDR1 is SGHRS, CDR2 YFSETQ. The CDR3 spans 16 residues.

The chain is built from TRBV30 and TRBJ2-2; 7 bases align to TRBD1. This CDR3 is 16 amino acids long. With 4 bases clipped from V and 0 bases from J, the junction kept 8 bases outside the gene matches. The germline V gene encodes CDR1 GTSNPN and CDR2 SVGIG (reference sequence). In DNA form, the CDR3 reads TGTGCCTGGATGGGACGACAGGGCGCGAACACCGGGGAGCTGTTTTTT. This translates into CAWMGRQGANTGELFF.

This clone has a handful of counts. The chain combines TRBV29-1 with TRBJ1-2, with D unclear. The CDR3 extends over 11 amino acids. Trimming shortened V by 4 bases and J by 5 bases, and 8 bases separated the two germline ends. Germline values: CDR1 SQVTM, CDR2 ANQGSEA. This CDR3 is CSVGYGYGYTF. Written as DNA, the CDR3 is TGCAGCGTTGGGTACGGTTATGGCTACACCTTC.

CDR3 loop: CASSQSFRPRLRGIMNTEAFF. CDR3 bases: TGCGCCAGCAGTCAATCGTTCCGACCGAGATTAAGGGGGATCATGAACACTGAAGCTTTCTTT. This chain uses TRBV23-1 with TRBJ1-1, with a possible D match to TRBD1 (6 bases). TRBV23-1 has ORF status, its function being uncertain. The CDR3 runs to 21 residues. V gave up 0 bases and J gave up 0 bases, with 26 bases separating them.

The V call is TRBV24-1, the J call TRBJ2-1, with 10 bases lining up with TRBD2. V lost 4 bases, J lost 0 bases, and 8 bases stayed unmatched. Germline CDR1 KGHDR, CDR2 SFDVKD. The CDR3 is 18 amino acids. The CDR3 bases are TGTGCCACCAGTGACCCGAGCGGGAGGGATAGCTCCTACAATGAGCAGTTCTTC. Translating gives CATSDPSGRDSSYNEQFF.

The V call is TRBV15, the J call TRBJ2-7; TRBD2 matches at 7 bases. Germline V gene data show CDR1 as LNHNV and CDR2 as YYDKDF (reference sequence). The V segment lost 0 bases and the J segment 0 bases; nucleotides outside the gene matches: 5. CDR3 size: 16 residues. The CDR3 loop is CATSRDAAGTSYEQYF. In nucleotides, the CDR3 is TGTGCCACCAGCAGAGATGCAGCGGGAACCTCCTACGAGCAGTACTTC. The full variable domain, its missing parts supplied by reference TRBV15 and TRBJ2-7, is DAMVIQNPRYQVTQFGKPVTLSCSQTLNHNVMYWYQQKSSQAPKLLFHYYDKDFNNEADTPDNFQSRRPNTSFCFLDIRSPGLGDTAMYLCATSRDAAGTSYEQYFGPGTRLTVT.

A few counts support this clone. J is TRBJ2-2 and V is TRBV25-1, with 8 bases aligning to TRBD1. J gave up 7 bases and V 1 base, and 2 bases lay outside the gene matches. The CDR3 contains 14 residues. Germline CDR1 and CDR2: MGHDK and SYGVNS. CDR3 bases: TGTGCCAGCAGTGAATCAGGGGGCGGCGGGGAGCTGTTTTTT. This codes for CASSESGGGGELFF.

V is TRBV4-1 and J is TRBJ2-3, with D possibly matching TRBD1 (5 bases). This CDR3 is 14 amino acids long. The germline V gene encodes CDR1 MGHRA and CDR2 YSYEKL. The germline V and J ends were trimmed by 0 bases and 6 bases, with 10 bases remaining between them. CDR3 amino acids: CASSQEQDPDTQYF. CDR3 nucleotides: TGCGCCAGCAGCCAAGAACAGGATCCGGATACGCAGTATTTT.

A single count supports this clone. The rearrangement joins TRBV19 to TRBJ1-3; D perhaps matches TRBD1 (6 bases). In germline, CDR1 is LNHDA, CDR2 SQIVND (reference sequence). Trimming left V 8 bases short and J 3 bases short, with 20 bases between. This CDR3 has 16 amino acids. The CDR3 reads CASEVAGARIGNTIYF. CDR3 coding DNA: TGTGCCAGTGAAGTAGCAGGGGCGAGGATTGGAAACACCATATATTTT.

This chain links TRBV18 with TRBJ2-2; 9 bases are a match to TRBD2. CDR1 and CDR2 from the germline V gene are KGHSH and LQKENI. The CDR3 has 17 amino acids. Unmatched junction bases numbered 10, after V lost 5 bases and J lost 3 bases. This CDR3 reads CASSGYPLAGDTGELFF. The CDR3 region has the DNA TGTGCCAGCTCAGGCTACCCATTAGCGGGAGACACCGGGGAGCTGTTTTTT.

V gene TRBV6-5 combines with J gene TRBJ2-6; D is unclear. Germline loops: CDR1 MNHEY, CDR2 SVGAGI. The V gene lost 2 bases and the J gene lost 0 bases, with 5 bases spanning the gap. The CDR3 extends over 15 amino acids. The CDR3 DNA is TGTGCCAGCAGTTACGAGAGCTCTGGGGCCAACGTCCTGACTTTC. This gives the protein CASSYESSGANVLTF.